This T cell receptor beta chain originates from a study of T cell responses to AZD1222 COVID-19 vaccine. The germline CDR1 and CDR2 sequences are SGHNT and YYREEE (reference sequence). Trimming removed 4 bases from V and 4 bases from J, with 14 bases in between. This CDR3 contains 14 residues. Clones were sequenced by immunoSEQ multiplex PCR, and TCRdb holds only the in-frame ones, with some missing. This table has 120,000 or so clones, about 92% appearing once. The specimen comprised peripheral blood, sampled on day 0 of MenACWY control vaccination. This TCR was recovered from an adult in good health. The V call is TRBV5-4, the J call TRBJ1-2; possible D gene TRBD1, 5 bases. Here the CDR3 DNA reads TGTGCCAGCAGCATACGACAGAACCTCTATGGCTACACCTTC. As protein: CASSIRQNLYGYTF.